The 13 T cell receptor beta chains in this list originate from one sample, sequenced in a study of blood T cell repertoires in COVID-19 (dated by TCRdb to the early 2020s). Libraries came from the immunoSEQ multiplex PCR assay. In its TCRdb copy, this immuneACCESS table keeps in-frame sequences only and misses some clones. Where compared with another copy, unresolved V genes explain less than half of these, and the others have no known cause. The sample includes hundreds of thousands of clones, with roughly 89% observed a single time. The ten most abundant clones make up about 1.7% of the sample. Sequenced material: PBMCs or T cells enriched from blood (not recorded which). Receptors originate from a woman aged 18-29 years with acute COVID-19.

This chain joins TRBV4-3 and TRBJ2-1; TRBD2 matches 9 bases. The CDR3 extends over 17 amino acids. V lost 1 base and J lost 0; bases outside the gene matches: 4. Looked up from germline, CDR1 is LGHNA and CDR2 is YSLEER. This CDR3 reads CASSQGPSGNSYNEQFF. In DNA, the CDR3 is TGCGCCAGCAGCCAAGGCCCTAGCGGGAACTCCTACAATGAGCAGTTCTTC.

This chain links TRBV5-4 with TRBJ1-1, with TRBD1 identical over 7 bases. V was clipped by 4 bases and J by 2 bases; unmatched bases: 5. CDR1 and CDR2 from the germline V gene are SGHNT and YYREEE (reference sequence). The CDR3 length is 14 residues. CDR3 nucleotide sequence: TGTGCCAGCAGCCGGGACAGTTCTAACACTGAAGCTTTCTTT. This codes for CASSRDSSNTEAFF.

The V and J genes are TRBV5-5 and TRBJ1-1; 7 bases map to TRBD1. Germline V gene sequence: CDR1 SGHKS, CDR2 YYEKEE (reference sequence). V trimming: 2 bases; J trimming: 2 bases; junction bases outside the gene matches: 9. The CDR3 loop spans 16 amino acids. The CDR3 nucleotides are TGTGCCAGCAGCTTCACACCCGGACAGGCTAACACTGAAGCTTTCTTT. Encoded protein: CASSFTPGQANTEAFF.

This chain connects TRBV30 to TRBJ2-1; TRBD2 matches at 9 bases. The germline gives CDR1 GTSNPN, CDR2 SVGIG (reference sequence). Trimming removed 0 bases from V and 9 bases from J; junction bases left unmatched: 9. The CDR3 is 15 amino acids. The CDR3, as DNA: TGTGCCTGGAGTGTACGTCTAGCGGGATTGAGTGAGCAGTTCTTC. It yields the protein CAWSVRLAGLSEQFF. The variable domain in full, completed from reference TRBV30 and TRBJ2-1, reads SQTIHQWPATLVQPVGSPLSLECTVEGTSNPNLYWYRQAAGRGLQLLFYSVGIGQISSEVPQNLSASRPQDRQFILSSKKLLLSDSGFYLCAWSVRLAGLSEQFFGPGTRLTVL.

The V and J genes are TRBV12-3 or TRBV12-4 and TRBJ1-4; D gene unclear. This CDR3 has 11 residues. V dropped 6 bases and J dropped 11 bases, with 10 bases sitting between them. CDR3 sequence (DNA): TGTGCCAGCAGACTCGATTACAAACTGTTTTTT. This sequence encodes CASRLDYKLFF.

Of note for this clone: At one end, the junction sequence differs from germline, possibly due to a read error. The chain has TRBV6-5 and TRBJ2-1, with a tentative D call TRBD2 (7 bases). Germline assignment: CDR1 MNHEY and CDR2 SVGAGI. The CDR3 is 15 residues long. The CDR3, as DNA: TGTGCCGGCAGGGGAGCGGGATCTCCCCCCAATGAGCAGTTCTTC. Translated: CAGRGAGSPPNEQFF.

This clone was counted a single time. The CDR3: CASSYSYGYTF. The CDR3 nucleotides are TGTGCCAGCAGTTACTCCTATGGCTACACCTTC. This chain joins TRBV28 and TRBJ1-2; D not resolved. Germline V lookup: CDR1 MDHEN, CDR2 SYDVKM. V lost 4 bases and J 4 bases, leaving 4 bases between the germline ends. This CDR3 is 11 amino acids long.

V is TRBV14 and J is TRBJ1-2; D gene uncertain. The V and J ends lost 5 bases and 9 bases respectively, with 13 bases between them. Germline CDR1 SGHDN, CDR2 FVKESK. The CDR3 covers 12 residues. For the CDR3, the DNA is TGTGCCAGCAGCTCGAACAGTTATAGCTACACCTTC. This encodes CASSSNSYSYTF. The full variable domain, its missing parts supplied by reference TRBV14 and TRBJ1-2, is EAGVTQFPSHSVIEKGQTVTLRCDPISGHDNLYWYRRVMGKEIKFLLHFVKESKQDESGMPNNRFLAERTGGTYSTLKVQPAELEDSGVYFCASSSNSYSYTFGSGTRLTVV.

J is TRBJ2-7 and V is TRBV7-8; D unresolved. CDR1 and CDR2 from the germline V gene are SGHVS and FQNEAQ. V shed 3 bases and J shed 4 bases, with 19 bases lying between them. The CDR3 has 16 residues. This CDR3 is CASSLTVRPSIYEQYF. CDR3 coding DNA: TGTGCCAGCAGCTTGACTGTACGTCCCTCTATATACGAGCAGTACTTC.

The J gene is TRBJ2-1, the V gene TRBV11-2; 11 nucleotides match TRBD2. Per germline, CDR1 SGHAT and CDR2 FQNNGV. CDR3 size: 15 residues. Trimming cost V 2 bases and J 5 bases; bases outside gene matches: 2. The CDR3 coding sequence is TGTGCCAGCAGCTTATGGGGACTAGCGGACAATGAGCAGTTCTTC. It encodes CASSLWGLADNEQFF.

The V gene is TRBV11-2, the J gene TRBJ1-3; D perhaps matches TRBD1 (5 bases). This CDR3 is 16 amino acids long. V lost 6 bases, J lost 0 bases, and 15 bases lay in between. Germline CDR1 reads SGHAT; CDR2 reads FQNNGV. Written as DNA, the CDR3 is TGTGCCAGCAGGCAGCAGGGTTTCAACTCTGGAAACACCATATATTTT. Residues: CASRQQGFNSGNTIYF.

This clone was seen a handful of times. The J gene is TRBJ2-1, the V gene TRBV7-9; perhaps TRBD2 as D (5 bases). V was trimmed by 0 bases and J by 12 bases, leaving 21 bases between them. The germline V gene encodes CDR1 SEHNR and CDR2 FQNEAQ (reference sequence). This CDR3 contains 16 residues. The CDR3 is CASSLAPSFSAWGQFF. CDR3 DNA: TGTGCCAGCAGCTTAGCGCCTAGCTTTTCAGCCTGGGGGCAGTTCTTC.

This rearrangement joins TRBV10-1 to TRBJ2-3; 9 positions agree with TRBD2. The V and J ends lost 3 bases and 0 bases, in that order; junction bases with no gene match: 4. This CDR3 contains 16 residues. CDR1 is WNHNN, CDR2 SYGVQD, per germline (reference sequence). CDR3 loop: CASSDMTSGSTDTQYF. The CDR3 nucleotides read TGCGCCAGCAGTGATATGACTAGCGGAAGCACAGATACGCAGTATTTT.